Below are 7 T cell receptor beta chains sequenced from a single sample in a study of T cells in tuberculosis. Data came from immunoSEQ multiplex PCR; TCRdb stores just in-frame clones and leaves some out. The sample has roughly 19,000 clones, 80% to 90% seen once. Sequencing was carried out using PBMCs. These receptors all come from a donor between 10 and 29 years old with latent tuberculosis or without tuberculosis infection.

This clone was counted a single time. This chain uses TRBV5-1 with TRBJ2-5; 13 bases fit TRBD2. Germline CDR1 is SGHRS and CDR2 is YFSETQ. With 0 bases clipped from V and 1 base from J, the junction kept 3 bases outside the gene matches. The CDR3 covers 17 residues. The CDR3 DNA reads TGCGCCAGCAGCTTGGAGGGGACTAGCGGGGTCCAAGAGACCCAGTACTTC. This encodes CASSLEGTSGVQETQYF.

DNA for the CDR3: TGTGCCAGCTTAGGTAGGAGTCTAGTACCGCATTTT. It codes for CASLGRSLVPHF. This chain uses TRBV19 with TRBJ1-5; D not certain. This CDR3 is built from 12 residues. The V end was cut by 9 bases, the J end by 15 bases, with 21 bases between. The V gene's germline CDR1 is LNHDA and CDR2 SQIVND (reference sequence). The complete variable domain, with remaining parts taken from reference TRBV19 and TRBJ1-5, reads DGGITQSPKYLFRKEGQNVTLSCEQNLNHDAMYWYRQDPGQGLRLIYYSQIVNDFQKGDIAEGYSVSREKKESFPLTVTSAQKNPTAFYLCASLGRSLVPHFGDGTRLSIL.

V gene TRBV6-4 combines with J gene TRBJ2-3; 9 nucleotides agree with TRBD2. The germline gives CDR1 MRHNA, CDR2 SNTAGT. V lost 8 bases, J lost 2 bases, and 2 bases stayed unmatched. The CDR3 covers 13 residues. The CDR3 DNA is TGTGCCAGCTCTAGCGGGGTCACAGATACGCAGTATTTT. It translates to CASSSGVTDTQYF.

The CDR3 sequence: CASSKDRGSGNTIYF. CDR3 bases: TGTGCCAGCAGCAAAGACAGGGGGAGTGGAAACACCATATATTTT. The V call is TRBV6-5, the J call TRBJ1-3, with TRBD1 matching 9 bases. Germline V gene data show CDR1 as MNHEY and CDR2 as SVGAGI. J gave up 3 bases and V 6 bases, and 6 bases lay outside the gene matches. This CDR3 spans 15 amino acids.

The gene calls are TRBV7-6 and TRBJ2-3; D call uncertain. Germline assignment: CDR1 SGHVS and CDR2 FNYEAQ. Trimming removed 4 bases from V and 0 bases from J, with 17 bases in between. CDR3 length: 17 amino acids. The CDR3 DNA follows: TGTGCCAGCAGCTCTGGGCCCACCACCACTAGCACAGATACGCAGTATTTT. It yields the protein CASSSGPTTTSTDTQYF.

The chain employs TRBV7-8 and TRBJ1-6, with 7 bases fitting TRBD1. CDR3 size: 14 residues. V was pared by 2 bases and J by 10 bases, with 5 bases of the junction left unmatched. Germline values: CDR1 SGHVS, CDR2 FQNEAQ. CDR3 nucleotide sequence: TGTGCCAGCAGCTTAACAGGGGAATTCTCACCCCTCCACTTT. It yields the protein CASSLTGEFSPLHF. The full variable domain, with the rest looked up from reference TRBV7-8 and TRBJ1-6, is GAGVSQSPRYKVAKRGQDVALRCDPISGHVSLFWYQQALGQGPEFLTYFQNEAQLDKSGLPSDRFFAERPEGSVSTLKIQRTQQEDSAVYLCASSLTGEFSPLHFGNGTRLTVT.

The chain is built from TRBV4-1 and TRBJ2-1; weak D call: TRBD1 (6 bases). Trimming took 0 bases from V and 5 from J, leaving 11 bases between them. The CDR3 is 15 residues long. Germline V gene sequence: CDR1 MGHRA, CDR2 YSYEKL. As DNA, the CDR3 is TGCGCCAGCAGCCAAGAGAGGACAGACCACAATGAGCAGTTCTTC. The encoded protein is CASSQERTDHNEQFF.